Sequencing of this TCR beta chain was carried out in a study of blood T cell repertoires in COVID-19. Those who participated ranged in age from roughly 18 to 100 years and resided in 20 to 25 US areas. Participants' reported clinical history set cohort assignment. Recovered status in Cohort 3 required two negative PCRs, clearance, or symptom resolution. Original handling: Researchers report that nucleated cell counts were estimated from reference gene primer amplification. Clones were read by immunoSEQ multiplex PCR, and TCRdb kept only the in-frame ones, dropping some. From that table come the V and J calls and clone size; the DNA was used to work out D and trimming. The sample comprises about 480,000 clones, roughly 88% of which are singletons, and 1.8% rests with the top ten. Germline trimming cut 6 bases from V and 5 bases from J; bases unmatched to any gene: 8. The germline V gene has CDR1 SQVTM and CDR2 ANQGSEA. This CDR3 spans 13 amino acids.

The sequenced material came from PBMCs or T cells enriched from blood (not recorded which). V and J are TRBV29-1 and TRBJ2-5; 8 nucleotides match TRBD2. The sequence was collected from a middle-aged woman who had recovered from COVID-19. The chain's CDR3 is CSVGSGNRETQYF. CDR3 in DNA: TGCAGCGTCGGTAGCGGGAACCGGGAGACCCAGTACTTC.